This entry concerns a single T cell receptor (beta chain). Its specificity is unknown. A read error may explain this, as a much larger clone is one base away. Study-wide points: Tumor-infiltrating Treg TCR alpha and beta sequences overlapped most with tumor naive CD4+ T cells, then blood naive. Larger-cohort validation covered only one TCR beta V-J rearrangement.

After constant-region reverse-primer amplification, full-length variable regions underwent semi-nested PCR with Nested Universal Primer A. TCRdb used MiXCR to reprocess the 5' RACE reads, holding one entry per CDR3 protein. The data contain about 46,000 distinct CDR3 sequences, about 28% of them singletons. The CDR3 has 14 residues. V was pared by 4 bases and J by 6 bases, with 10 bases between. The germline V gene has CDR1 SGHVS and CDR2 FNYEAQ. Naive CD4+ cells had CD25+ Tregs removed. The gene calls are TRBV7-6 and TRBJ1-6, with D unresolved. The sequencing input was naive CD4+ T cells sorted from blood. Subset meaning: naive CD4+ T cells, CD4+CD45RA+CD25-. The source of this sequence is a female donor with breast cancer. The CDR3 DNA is TGTGCCAGCAGCTCGGACCCATGTAATTCACCCCTCCACTTT. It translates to CASSSDPCNSPLHF.